Included here is one T cell receptor beta chain sequence, with context. Antigen: not known. Germline assignment: CDR1 SGHTA and CDR2 FQGNSA. The length of the CDR3 is 17 residues. J gave up 2 bases and V 2 bases, and 9 bases lay outside the gene matches. These data come from a study of TIL therapy for anti-PD-1-resistant metastatic lung cancer. Study-level information: Most patients had lung adenocarcinoma. The study's findings and limits: TIL cultures after expansion showed higher clonality and lower diversity than baseline tumor (median about 6% vs 30%).

Time point defined: pre-treatment sample, taken before nivolumab and TIL therapy. Most excised metastases sampled were pleural nodules or supraclavicular lymph nodes. The libraries were made with immunoSEQ v3. Profiling relied on immunoSEQ multiplex PCR, and the TCRdb table lists in-frame clones only, not all of them. The sample has some 10,000 clones; about 74% are singletons. This TCR came from a person aged 25-80 years with non-small cell lung cancer. The specimen was tumor tissue, collected at baseline. The genes are TRBV7-2 and TRBJ2-1, with TRBD2 matching over 7 bases. The DNA for the CDR3 is TGTGCCAGCAGCTTAAACGGTCTAGCGGACACCTACAATGAGCAGTTCTTC. Translating gives CASSLNGLADTYNEQFF. The complete variable domain, with remaining parts taken from reference TRBV7-2 and TRBJ2-1, reads GAGVSQSPSNKVTEKGKDVELRCDPISGHTALYWYRQSLGQGLEFLIYFQGNSAPDKSGLPSDRFSAERTGGSVSTLTIQRTQQEDSAVYLCASSLNGLADTYNEQFFGPGTRLTVL.